Following are 20 T cell receptor beta chains from one sample sequenced in a study of T cell responses to AZD1222 COVID-19 vaccine. Some clones are missing from TCRdb's copy, which holds only in-frame ones; the method was immunoSEQ multiplex PCR. The table records 110,000 to 150,000 clones, more than 70% of them present only once. The sample in question was peripheral blood, obtained on day 0 of AZD1222 vaccination. The receptors shown here come from an adult in good health.

The chain carries TRBV27 and TRBJ1-2, with D possibly matching TRBD1 (5 bases). The CDR3 length is 13 residues. Trimming stripped 7 bases from V and 8 bases from J, with 17 bases between. CDR1 is MNHEY and CDR2 is SMNVEV in the germline V gene (reference sequence). In DNA, the CDR3 is TGTGCCAGCATTTCCAATGGGGCGGGCGGCTACACCTTC. Its translation is CASISNGAGGYTF.

This chain links TRBV9 with TRBJ1-1; D is unresolved. Trimming took off 2 bases at V and 0 bases at J, with 5 bases between the two ends. This CDR3 comprises 13 residues. Germline loops: CDR1 SGDLS, CDR2 YYNGEE. Here the CDR3 reads CASSVMVNTEAFF. The CDR3 DNA reads as TGTGCCAGCAGCGTTATGGTGAACACTGAAGCTTTCTTT.

The chain employs TRBV28 and TRBJ2-7; possibly TRBD1 for D (6 bases). The ends were cut back, 4 bases at V and 0 bases at J, with 25 bases in the middle. CDR3 length equals 19 residues. CDR1 is MDHEN, CDR2 SYDVKM, per germline. CDR3 coding DNA: TGTGCCAGCAGTTCCAATTACCGGGACACTACCCCCGACTCCTACGAGCAGTACTTC. Protein: CASSSNYRDTTPDSYEQYF. Variable domain in full (rest from reference TRBV28 and TRBJ2-7): DVKVTQSSRYLVKRTGEKVFLECVQDMDHENMFWYRQDPGLGLRLIYFSYDVKMKEKGDIPEGYSVSREKKERFSLILESASTNQTSMYLCASSSNYRDTTPDSYEQYFGPGTRLTVT.

Concerning this clone itself: The limits of the CDR3 on the DNA are not certain, so only TCRdb's listed CDR3 is given. V and J are TRBV7-2 and TRBJ1-3; TRBD1, the table's D call, was not compared with the DNA. Germline V gene sequence: CDR1 SGHTA, CDR2 FQGNSA. A total of 15 residues make up the CDR3, ends included. CDR3 loop: CASSLAEEWGQGSIF.

The gene calls are TRBV12-3 or TRBV12-4 and TRBJ2-7; D might be TRBD2 (6 bases). The length of the CDR3 is 13 residues. V was shortened by 6 bases and J by 4 bases, with 13 bases between the two germline ends. Written as DNA, the CDR3 is TGTGCCAGCAGCCCGGGACTCAGATACGAGCAGTACTTC. The encoded protein is CASSPGLRYEQYF.

The rearrangement uses TRBV4-2 and TRBJ1-1; no clear D gene. This CDR3 contains 15 residues. Germline V lookup: CDR1 LGHNA, CDR2 YNFKEQ. V lost 4 bases to trimming and J lost 2 bases, with 14 bases between them. The CDR3 sequence: CASSPQVLPNTEAFF. The CDR3 region has the DNA TGTGCCAGCAGCCCGCAAGTACTTCCCAACACTGAAGCTTTCTTT.

The genes are TRBV6-2 or TRBV6-3 and TRBJ1-1; D not certain. V shed 4 bases and J shed 2 bases, with 23 bases lying between them. The CDR3 spans 18 residues. The germline CDR1 and CDR2 sequences are MNHEY and SVGEGT. DNA for the CDR3: TGTGCCAGCAGTTCCCCGGGATCTTTTGGTGGCTTTAACACTGAAGCTTTCTTT. Amino acids: CASSSPGSFGGFNTEAFF.

The V and J genes are TRBV2 and TRBJ1-1; the D gene is possibly TRBD1 (5 bases). From germline, CDR1 is SNHLY and CDR2 FYNNEI. This CDR3 is 13 amino acids long. The germline V and J ends were trimmed by 8 bases and 0 bases, with 10 bases remaining between them. In DNA form, the CDR3 reads TGTGCCAGCGGGAGGGACTTGAACACTGAAGCTTTCTTT. Translation: CASGRDLNTEAFF.

The count of this clone is one. This chain links TRBV4-2 with TRBJ1-6; D is unresolved. Germline V gene sequence: CDR1 LGHNA, CDR2 YNFKEQ. The V gene lost 1 base and the J gene lost 8 bases, with 3 bases spanning the gap. The CDR3 has 12 residues. CDR3 region: CASSQGHSPLHF. The CDR3 coding sequence is TGTGCCAGCAGCCAAGGCCATTCACCCCTCCACTTT.

The chain recombines TRBV5-4 with TRBJ2-1, with D unclear. Germline CDR1 reads SGHNT; CDR2 reads YYREEE (reference sequence). The V and J ends lost 0 bases and 10 bases respectively, with 14 bases between them. This CDR3 is built from 14 residues. The CDR3 here is CASSLAAFTGEQFF. CDR3 nucleotide sequence: TGTGCCAGCAGCTTGGCGGCCTTTACCGGGGAGCAGTTCTTC.

This rearrangement joins TRBV4-2 to TRBJ1-2; TRBD1 is a possible D gene (5 bases). V was clipped by 0 bases and J by 4 bases, with 12 bases between them. The germline V gene has CDR1 LGHNA and CDR2 YNFKEQ. The CDR3 has 15 amino acids. Written as DNA, the CDR3 is TGTGCCAGCAGCCAAGATAGTCGGGGACGCTATGGCTACACCTTC. Translation gives CASSQDSRGRYGYTF.

This rearrangement joins TRBV6-4 to TRBJ2-3; tentative D call: TRBD1 (5 bases). There are 14 residues in the CDR3. Trimming shortened V by 3 bases and J by 4 bases, and 11 bases separated the two germline ends. Germline values: CDR1 MRHNA, CDR2 SNTAGT. Here the CDR3 reads CASSEGRAPDTQYF. In DNA form, the CDR3 reads TGTGCCAGCAGTGAGGGCAGGGCTCCAGATACGCAGTATTTT.

The rearrangement links TRBV9 to TRBJ2-5; 9 nucleotides agree with TRBD2. The ends lost 0 bases at V and 1 base at J; junction bases unmatched: 4. Germline V lookup: CDR1 SGDLS, CDR2 YYNGEE. The CDR3 is 16 residues long. The CDR3 sequence is CASSVGGTSRQETQYF. The CDR3 nucleotides are TGTGCCAGCAGCGTAGGGGGGACTAGCCGCCAAGAGACCCAGTACTTC. Complete variable domain (other parts from reference TRBV9 and TRBJ2-5): DSGVTQTPKHLITATGQRVTLRCSPRSGDLSVYWYQQSLDQGLQFLIQYYNGEERAKGNILERFSAQQFPDLHSELNLSSLELGDSALYFCASSVGGTSRQETQYFGPGTRLLVL.

The chain employs TRBV6-4 and TRBJ2-1; D is uncertain. CDR1 is MRHNA, CDR2 SNTAGT, per germline. The CDR3 covers 13 residues. The ends were cut back, 2 bases at V and 8 bases at J, with 10 bases in the middle. The chain's CDR3 is CASSDGSPDEQFF. In nucleotides, the CDR3 is TGTGCCAGCAGTGACGGCTCCCCGGATGAGCAGTTCTTC.

The chain is built from TRBV5-1 and TRBJ2-4; D remains ambiguous. The V and J ends lost 4 bases and 8 bases respectively, with 16 bases between them. Germline CDR1 reads SGHRS; CDR2 reads YFSETQ. The CDR3 covers 14 residues. The CDR3 bases are TGCGCCAGCAGCCCCCCCGGGCGCAGCGACATTCAGTACTTC. Its translation: CASSPPGRSDIQYF.

V gene TRBV24-1 combines with J gene TRBJ2-3, with D tentatively TRBD2 (6 bases). Looked up from germline, CDR1 is KGHDR and CDR2 is SFDVKD. This CDR3 spans 14 amino acids. The V gene lost 6 bases and the J gene lost 0 bases, with 9 bases spanning the gap. DNA for the CDR3: TGTGCCACCAGTCTGAGCGGGAGCACAGATACGCAGTATTTT. It translates to CATSLSGSTDTQYF.

The J gene is TRBJ1-1, the V gene TRBV28; tentatively, D is TRBD1 (6 bases). This CDR3 is 15 amino acids long. The ends were cut back, 6 bases at V and 1 base at J, with 15 bases in the middle. Per the germline V gene, CDR1 is MDHEN and CDR2 is SYDVKM. The CDR3 DNA reads TGTGCCAGCAGCCCCCCAGGGGCTGCGAACACTGAAGCTTTCTTT. Translated: CASSPPGAANTEAFF.

This clone was picked up a small number of times. V and J are TRBV9 and TRBJ1-6, with unresolved D. Trimming took off 1 base at V and 8 bases at J, with 19 bases between the two ends. This CDR3 comprises 17 residues. CDR1 is SGDLS and CDR2 is YYNGEE in the germline V gene. CDR3 in amino acids: CASSVSLGHQSDSPLHF. As DNA, the CDR3 is TGTGCCAGCAGCGTAAGTCTTGGCCATCAATCGGATTCACCCCTCCACTTT.

The chain is built from TRBV7-2 and TRBJ1-6, with D uncertain. Trimming left V 1 base short and J 7 bases short, with 8 bases between. CDR1 SGHTA and CDR2 FQGNSA come from the germline V gene. This CDR3 comprises 14 residues. This CDR3 reads CASSLGHGNSPLHF. CDR3 DNA: TGTGCCAGCAGCTTAGGACACGGAAATTCACCCCTCCACTTT.

This chain connects TRBV5-1 to TRBJ2-4; weak D call: TRBD2 (5 bases). The germline V gene encodes CDR1 SGHRS and CDR2 YFSETQ. The V end lost 4 bases, the J end lost 6 bases, and 5 bases lay between the germline ends. CDR3 size: 11 residues. In DNA form, the CDR3 reads TGCGCCAGCAGCCGGGGAAACATTCAGTACTTC. It translates to CASSRGNIQYF.